This is a list of T cell receptor beta chains from one sample in a study of CD8 T cells in ankylosing spondylitis. A single record per CDR3 protein comes from TCRdb applying MiXCR to the 5' RACE reads. Of fewer than 500,000 distinct CDR3 sequences in the sample, 25% to 30% were seen once. The sample consisted of blood, either unsorted or a sorted T cell fraction (not recorded which). These receptors were obtained from a male donor with ankylosing spondylitis. CDR3s include the opening cysteine and the closing phenylalanine or tryptophan. Each record gives: J gene, D gene, V gene, clone size, CDR3 DNA, CDR3 protein. D genes are given only for firm matches. Some rows mark clone size as missing; the rest say once, few, many or name a class of expanded clone.

TRBJ2-3	-	TRBV3-1	many	TGTGCCAGCAGCCAAGAAGGAGATACGCAGTATTTT	CASSQEGDTQYF
TRBJ2-2	TRBD2	TRBV6-1	few	TGTGCCAGCAGTGAACTCGGGAGGGGCACCGGGGAGCTGTTTTTT	CASSELGRGTGELFF
TRBJ2-1	-	TRBV11-2	many	TGTGCCAGCAGCTTAGAAACTTCTCGAGAGCAGTTCTTC	CASSLETSREQFF
TRBJ1-2	-	TRBV12-3/TRBV12-4	-	TGTGCCAGCAGTCCACGCCGGGAGGTGGGCTATGGCTACACCTTC	CASSPRREVGYGYTF
TRBJ2-1	TRBD2	TRBV20-1	few	TGCAGTGCATCTCTAGCGGGAGTAAATGAGCAGTTCTTC	CSASLAGVNEQFF
TRBJ2-3	-	TRBV20-1	few	TGCAGTGCCCCGTTCTTCGGACGATCAAGCACAGATACGCAGTATTTT	CSAPFFGRSSTDTQYF
TRBJ2-3	-	TRBV5-1	-	TGCGCCAGCAGCTTCGGCCTAATCACAGATACGCAGTATTTT	CASSFGLITDTQYF
TRBJ1-1	-	TRBV9	few	TGTGCCAGCAGCGTAGATGTCAGGGTTGACACTGAAGCTTTCTTT	CASSVDVRVDTEAFF
TRBJ1-2	-	TRBV15	-	TGTGCCACCACCCGAACGAACCGGGGGGATGGCTACACCTTC	CATTRTNRGDGYTF
TRBJ2-5	TRBD1	TRBV20-1	few	TGCAGTGCTAGGACAGGGACCCAAGAGACCCAGTACTTC	CSARTGTQETQYF
TRBJ1-5	-	TRBV6-4	-	TGTGCCAGCAGTGACTCTTGGGGTGTCGATCAGCCCCAGCATTTT	CASSDSWGVDQPQHF